The 21 T cell receptor beta chains below were found in one sample sequenced in a study of T cells in Graves' hyperthyroidism and ophthalmopathy. It was RNA transcripts that yielded the amplified TCR beta CDR3 regions. TCR CDR3 regions were first amplified by RT-PCR with HTBI primers. TCRdb re-analysed the multiplex PCR reads in MiXCR, keeping a single row per CDR3 protein. In the table there are around 300,000 distinct CDR3 sequences, approximately 16% of which are singletons. The sequenced material came from blood. Every receptor here comes from a woman between 45 and 65 years old with Graves' hyperthyroidism that later progressed to Graves' ophthalmopathy.

This clonotype was counted between two and nine times. The V and J genes are TRBV7-2 and TRBJ1-2; D not certain. The CDR3 has 13 amino acids. Germline values: CDR1 SGHTA, CDR2 FQGNSA. The V end was cut by 5 bases, the J end by 7 bases, with 14 bases between. CDR3 residues: CASSHRHASGYTF. The CDR3 nucleotides are TGTGCCAGCAGCCATCGGCACGCGTCTGGCTACACCTTC. The complete variable domain, with remaining parts taken from reference TRBV7-2 and TRBJ1-2, reads GAGVSQSPSNKVTEKGKDVELRCDPISGHTALYWYRQSLGQGLEFLIYFQGNSAPDKSGLPSDRFSAERTGGSVSTLTIQRTQQEDSAVYLCASSHRHASGYTFGSGTRLTVV.

This clonotype has a count of ten or more. CDR3 DNA sequence: TGTGCCAGCAGTGCCGGGCAGAGCACAGATACGCAGTATTTT. It codes for CASSAGQSTDTQYF. This chain joins TRBV2 and TRBJ2-3, with unresolved D. Germline assignment: CDR1 SNHLY and CDR2 FYNNEI. V lost 4 bases to trimming and J lost 0 bases, with 8 bases between them. The CDR3 totals 14 residues.

Of note for this clonotype: This clone may be a read error of a much larger clone one base away. The chain links TRBV29-1 to TRBJ2-3; D is unresolved. The CDR3 runs 14 residues. Trimming stripped 8 bases from V and 2 bases from J, with 17 bases between. The germline gives CDR1 SQVTM, CDR2 ANQGSEA. Here the CDR3 DNA reads TGCAGCACCCGCCTGGACCACGTCACAGATACGCAGTATTTT. Protein product: CSTRLDHVTDTQYF.

This clonotype was counted a few times. This rearrangement joins TRBV29-1 to TRBJ2-5; D is unresolved. Germline values: CDR1 SQVTM, CDR2 ANQGSEA. The germline V and J ends were trimmed by 6 bases and 12 bases, with 14 bases remaining between them. The CDR3 runs to 10 residues. CDR3 in DNA: TGCAGCGTGGGCCAGGAGCTTAAGTACTTC. As protein: CSVGQELKYF.

This clonotype was found many times. The chain uses TRBV28 and TRBJ1-4; D uncertain. The CDR3 is 14 amino acids. Germline-derived CDR1 and CDR2 are MDHEN and SYDVKM. Trimming took 8 bases from V and 5 from J, leaving 15 bases between them. CDR3 DNA sequence: TGTGCCAGCCGTAGGACGGGTCCGAATGAAAAACTGTTTTTT. This translates into CASRRTGPNEKLFF.

Many counts were recorded for this clonotype. V is TRBV2 and J is TRBJ2-2; possibly TRBD2 for D (5 bases). This CDR3 comprises 15 residues. Germline V gene data show CDR1 as SNHLY and CDR2 as FYNNEI. Trimming shortened V by 7 bases and J by 3 bases, and 15 bases separated the two germline ends. The CDR3 DNA follows: TGTGCCAGCAAGTTCGGGGAATTCGACACCGGGGAGCTGTTTTTT. Protein: CASKFGEFDTGELFF.

This clonotype was counted only a few times. The V call is TRBV6-1, the J call TRBJ2-3; tentative D call: TRBD2 (6 bases). The CDR3 consists of 12 residues. Trimming removed 1 base from V and 11 bases from J, with 10 bases in between. Germline loops: CDR1 MNHNS, CDR2 SASEGT. The CDR3 spells CASSEGGRGQYF. The CDR3 DNA reads as TGTGCCAGCAGTGAAGGAGGGCGGGGGCAGTATTTT.

This clonotype was counted at least ten times. At one boundary the junction diverges from the germline segment, which might be a read error. The chain employs TRBV12-3 or TRBV12-4 and TRBJ2-7; 8 bases fit TRBD2. The CDR3 is 14 amino acids. The CDR3 region has the DNA TGTGCCAGCAGTATAGCGGGATGGAGCTACGAGCAGTACTTC. The encoded protein is CASSIAGWSYEQYF.

This clonotype has only a few counts. The V gene is TRBV14, the J gene TRBJ2-7, with a possible D match to TRBD1 (5 bases). Germline CDR1 and CDR2: SGHDN and FVKESK. This CDR3 spans 13 amino acids. With 4 bases removed from V and 4 bases from J, the gap between germline ends came to 11 bases. CDR3 protein: CASSPGFRYEQYF. CDR3 nucleotide sequence: TGTGCCAGCAGCCCAGGGTTTCGATACGAGCAGTACTTC.

Ten or more counts support this clonotype. The chain uses TRBV2 and TRBJ1-5; 8 positions match TRBD1. This CDR3 spans 14 amino acids. The V and J ends lost 6 bases and 8 bases, in that order; junction bases with no gene match: 9. The germline V gene has CDR1 SNHLY and CDR2 FYNNEI. The CDR3 region is CASRDPQGVKPQHF. CDR3 nucleotides: TGTGCCAGCAGGGACCCACAGGGGGTAAAGCCCCAGCATTTT. Supplemented by reference TRBV2 and TRBJ1-5, the full variable domain reads EPEVTQTPSHQVTQMGQEVILRCVPISNHLYFYWYRQILGQKVEFLVSFYNNEISEKSEIFDDQFSVERPDGSNFTLKIRSTKLEDSAMYFCASRDPQGVKPQHFGDGTRLSIL.

This clonotype was counted a few times. V gene TRBV6-1 combines with J gene TRBJ1-1, with D perhaps matching TRBD1 (5 bases). Trimming shortened V by 5 bases and J by 1 base, and 17 bases separated the two germline ends. Germline CDR1 MNHNS, CDR2 SASEGT. The CDR3 is 16 residues long. The CDR3 here is CASSSNPRQWNTEAFF. The CDR3 DNA reads TGTGCCAGCAGTTCAAACCCCAGACAGTGGAACACTGAAGCTTTCTTT.

Ten or more counts support this clonotype. The chain links TRBV5-1 to TRBJ2-5; 9 nucleotides line up with TRBD2. Germline V gene sequence: CDR1 SGHRS, CDR2 YFSETQ. The CDR3 totals 15 residues. Germline trimming cut 0 bases from V and 2 bases from J; bases unmatched to any gene: 2. The CDR3 DNA follows: TGCGCCAGCAGCTTGGGACTAGCGGAACAAGAGACCCAGTACTTC. It encodes CASSLGLAEQETQYF.

The rearrangement joins TRBV29-1 to TRBJ2-2; the D is unclear. Germline values: CDR1 SQVTM, CDR2 ANQGSEA. The CDR3 covers 14 residues. Trimming pared 2 bases from V and 1 base from J, leaving 8 bases between. CDR3 in amino acids: CSVECTENTGELFF. CDR3 in DNA: TGCAGCGTTGAATGTACGGAGAACACCGGGGAGCTGTTTTTT.

In this sample, this clonotype turned up many times. In DNA, the CDR3 is TGTGCCAGCAGGGGGACATTCAAGCAGTACTTC. This translates into CASRGTFKQYF. The chain is built from TRBV6-1 and TRBJ2-7; D perhaps matches TRBD1 (6 bases). The V and J ends lost 6 bases and 8 bases respectively, with 11 bases between them. The CDR3 loop spans 11 amino acids. The germline V gene has CDR1 MNHNS and CDR2 SASEGT.

This clonotype was counted a few times. The chain has TRBV28 and TRBJ2-2, with D unclear. Germline loops: CDR1 MDHEN, CDR2 SYDVKM. The CDR3 extends over 12 amino acids. Trimming removed 9 bases at V and 4 bases at J, with 9 bases between. CDR3 residues: CASLKFTGELFF. CDR3 sequence (DNA): TGTGCCAGTCTTAAATTCACCGGGGAGCTGTTTTTT.

This clonotype occurred many times. The chain couples TRBV12-3 or TRBV12-4 to TRBJ2-7, with a possible D match to TRBD1 (6 bases). V dropped 5 bases and J dropped 0 bases, with 11 bases sitting between them. The CDR3 is 14 residues long. For the CDR3, the DNA is TGTGCCAGCAGTAAACAGGGTTTCTCCTACGAGCAGTACTTC. It encodes CASSKQGFSYEQYF.

This clonotype was seen ten or more times. The V and J genes are TRBV11-3 and TRBJ2-3, with a possible D match to TRBD1 (6 bases). CDR3 length: 14 amino acids. The germline V gene has CDR1 SGHNT and CDR2 YENEEA. Trimming removed 5 bases at V and 2 bases at J, with 11 bases between. The CDR3 protein is CASSPTGITDTQYF. The CDR3 nucleotides are TGTGCCAGCAGCCCTACAGGGATCACAGATACGCAGTATTTT.

This clonotype was seen a few times. This rearrangement joins TRBV4-1 to TRBJ2-4; weak D call: TRBD2 (5 bases). Germline V gene lookup returns CDR1 MGHRA and CDR2 YSYEKL. The CDR3 length is 16 residues. V dropped 4 bases and J dropped 8 bases, with 21 bases sitting between them. Written as DNA, the CDR3 is TGCGCCAGCAGCCGTAATATCGGGGTTTTTATGGACATTCAGTACTTC. Encoded protein: CASSRNIGVFMDIQYF.

There are many counts of this clonotype. The chain combines TRBV3-1 with TRBJ1-1, with a possible D match to TRBD1 (5 bases). The germline CDR1 and CDR2 sequences are LGHDT and YNNKEL (reference sequence). The CDR3 length is 17 residues. Trimming pared 1 base from V and 3 bases from J, leaving 18 bases between. The DNA for the CDR3 is TGTGCCAGCAGCCAAGCCAACGAGGGACGGAGGGACACTGAAGCTTTCTTT. It translates to CASSQANEGRRDTEAFF.

The sample holds many counts of this clonotype. V gene TRBV15 combines with J gene TRBJ2-3; 7 positions agree with TRBD1. This CDR3 has 16 amino acids. The germline CDR1 and CDR2 sequences are LNHNV and YYDKDF (reference sequence). V was clipped by 1 base and J by 4 bases; unmatched bases: 8. CDR3 DNA sequence: TGTGCCACCAGCAGAGGGGACAGCAGAGGGGCAGATACGCAGTATTTT. Residues: CATSRGDSRGADTQYF. The full variable domain, rest sourced from reference TRBV15 and TRBJ2-3, is DAMVIQNPRYQVTQFGKPVTLSCSQTLNHNVMYWYQQKSSQAPKLLFHYYDKDFNNEADTPDNFQSRRPNTSFCFLDIRSPGLGDTAMYLCATSRGDSRGADTQYFGPGTRLTVL.

This clonotype was recorded at least ten times. This chain links TRBV10-3 with TRBJ1-3, with TRBD1 identical over 8 bases. CDR3 length: 15 residues. The germline V gene encodes CDR1 ENHRY and CDR2 SYGVKD. Losses at the gene ends were 7 bases for V and 0 bases for J; bases not matched to a gene: 5. The DNA for the CDR3 is TGTGCCATCACGGGGACAGGAGACTCTGGAAACACCATATATTTT. This codes for CAITGTGDSGNTIYF.